Each of the 20 T cell receptor beta chains below was sequenced from the same sample in a study of human T cells and chemical hapten exposure. TCRdb reprocessed the RACE reads via MiXCR and lists one record per CDR3 protein. The sample lists under 400,000 distinct CDR3 sequences; approximately 5% were seen once. The sample's time point: pre-sensitization, week 0. Treatment: therapeutic diphenylcyclopropenone sensitization with weekly scalp DPC. The sample consisted of whole blood, taken in connection with sensitization to the hapten diphenylcyclopropenone (DPC). These receptor sequences come from a woman between 50 and 59 years old with alopecia areata. Some clones in this sample may be carry-over from other donors' samples.

This clonotype was found a few times. The rearrangement links TRBV29-1 to TRBJ1-2, with 10 nucleotides matching TRBD1. CDR3 length equals 12 residues. Germline CDR1 reads SQVTM; CDR2 reads ANQGSEA. The chain's CDR3 is CTVVGTGDGYTF. The CDR3 DNA reads as TGCACCGTCGTCGGGACAGGGGATGGCTACACCTTC.

The V call is TRBV20-1, the J call TRBJ1-3, with D possibly TRBD1 on 5 matching bases. Germline CDR1 reads DFQATT; CDR2 reads SNEGSKA (reference sequence). The CDR3 totals 13 residues. Trimming left V 5 bases short and J 2 bases short, with 10 bases between. CDR3 sequence: CSAGGHPGNTIYF. Written as DNA, the CDR3 is TGCAGTGCTGGCGGACATCCTGGAAACACCATATATTTT.

This clonotype was seen a single time. The chain is built from TRBV12-3 or TRBV12-4 and TRBJ1-2; D may be TRBD1 (6 bases). The CDR3 is 11 amino acids. Trimming removed 7 bases from V and 13 bases from J, with 16 bases in between. The CDR3 spells CASIPSTGSTF. CDR3 nucleotide sequence: TGTGCCAGCATTCCGTCGACAGGTAGCACCTTC.

This clonotype was counted at least ten times. The genes are TRBV5-4 and TRBJ2-1, with 10 bases matching TRBD1. V lost 0 bases and J lost 6; bases outside the gene matches: 0. CDR3 length equals 14 residues. The germline V gene encodes CDR1 SGHNT and CDR2 YYREEE (reference sequence). DNA for the CDR3: TGTGCCAGCAGCTTGGGGGACAGGGGCAATGAGCAGTTCTTC. Its protein product is CASSLGDRGNEQFF.

A few counts support this clonotype. The J gene is TRBJ2-5, the V gene TRBV7-2; no firm D call. V lost 2 bases, J lost 5 bases, and 12 bases lay in between. The CDR3 length is 14 residues. Germline CDR1 SGHTA, CDR2 FQGNSA. CDR3 residues: CASSLSRRPETQYF. CDR3 coding DNA: TGTGCCAGCAGCTTAAGTCGGCGCCCGGAGACCCAGTACTTC.

This clonotype was seen ten or more times. This chain connects TRBV9 to TRBJ2-1, with 8 bases aligning to TRBD2. The CDR3 covers 15 residues. Unmatched junction bases numbered 12, after V lost 5 bases and J lost 8 bases. Per germline, CDR1 SGDLS and CDR2 YYNGEE. For the CDR3, the DNA is TGTGCCAGCAGGGGAGGGAGCGGGAGCCAGGATGAGCAGTTCTTC. Translation gives CASRGGSGSQDEQFF.

This clonotype was counted many times. The chain is built from TRBV7-6 and TRBJ2-7, with TRBD1 matching over 7 bases. With V trimmed by 5 bases and J by 1 base, 11 bases remained unmatched. Germline loops: CDR1 SGHVS, CDR2 FNYEAQ. This CDR3 has 16 residues. CDR3 region: CASSLNTGQLSYEQYF. In DNA, the CDR3 is TGTGCCAGCAGCCTGAATACGGGACAGCTTTCCTACGAGCAGTACTTC.

This clonotype was detected ten times or more. The chain joins TRBV7-2 to TRBJ2-1, with D hard to call. The germline V and J ends were trimmed by 5 bases and 7 bases, with 9 bases remaining between them. The CDR3 runs to 12 residues. Germline assignment: CDR1 SGHTA and CDR2 FQGNSA. The CDR3 sequence is CASSVRVNEQFF. The CDR3 DNA follows: TGTGCCAGCAGCGTAAGGGTAAATGAGCAGTTCTTC.

This clonotype was seen at least ten times. This chain joins TRBV28 and TRBJ1-5; 7 positions agree with TRBD1. This CDR3 has 16 residues. Germline assignment: CDR1 MDHEN and CDR2 SYDVKM. The ends lost 5 bases at V and 0 bases at J; junction bases unmatched: 7. As DNA, the CDR3 is TGTGCCAGCAGTAAATCCGGGACAGTTAGCAATCAGCCCCAGCATTTT. This translates into CASSKSGTVSNQPQHF.

The V call is TRBV10-3, the J call TRBJ2-3; 12 nucleotides line up with TRBD1. The CDR3 loop spans 15 amino acids. The ends lost 5 bases at V and 3 bases at J; junction bases unmatched: 3. Germline V gene lookup returns CDR1 ENHRY and CDR2 SYGVKD. The CDR3 DNA reads as TGTGCCATCAGTTCGGGACAGGGGGCAACAGATACGCAGTATTTT. It yields the protein CAISSGQGATDTQYF.

This clonotype appeared many times. This rearrangement joins TRBV28 to TRBJ2-3; the match to TRBD2 covers 12 bases. The CDR3 runs 22 residues. V lost 2 bases and J lost 4; bases outside the gene matches: 22. Germline CDR1 reads MDHEN; CDR2 reads SYDVKM. In DNA form, the CDR3 reads TGTGCCAGCAGTTTACCCCGCCCCATGGGACTAGCGGGCCCCCCGTCCGCAGATACGCAGTATTTT. Its protein product is CASSLPRPMGLAGPPSADTQYF.

In DNA, the CDR3 is TGTGCCAGCAGCGGTCCAAGGAGGGACAGGGGGGCCCCAGATACGCAGTATTTT. Its translation is CASSGPRRDRGAPDTQYF. The J gene is TRBJ2-3, the V gene TRBV11-2; 11 bases agree with TRBD1. The CDR3 contains 18 residues. CDR1 is SGHAT and CDR2 is FQNNGV in the germline V gene. Losses at the gene ends were 5 bases for V and 4 bases for J; bases not matched to a gene: 14.

This clonotype was seen repeatedly, ten times or more. V is TRBV11-2 and J is TRBJ1-1; D not certain. There are 15 residues in the CDR3. Germline loops: CDR1 SGHAT, CDR2 FQNNGV. Trimming stripped 0 bases from V and 1 base from J, with 9 bases between. The CDR3 DNA reads TGTGCCAGCAGCTTAGATATGGTCAGGAACACTGAAGCTTTCTTT. It yields the protein CASSLDMVRNTEAFF.

This clonotype was recorded a few times. This rearrangement joins TRBV20-1 to TRBJ2-3; the match to TRBD2 covers 7 bases. Looked up from germline, CDR1 is DFQATT and CDR2 is SNEGSKA (reference sequence). The CDR3 consists of 15 residues. With V trimmed by 2 bases and J by 6 bases, 11 bases remained unmatched. As DNA, the CDR3 is TGCAGTGCTAGACCCGTAGCGGGCTACCCCGATACGCAGTATTTT. It encodes CSARPVAGYPDTQYF.

The chain combines TRBV30 with TRBJ2-3, with D perhaps given as TRBD1 or TRBD2 (6 bases each). The germline V gene has CDR1 GTSNPN and CDR2 SVGIG (reference sequence). The CDR3 covers 14 residues. V lost 7 bases to trimming and J lost 2 bases, with 16 bases between them. Written as DNA, the CDR3 is TGTGCCTCTCAAGGAGGGGGACTCACAGATACGCAGTATTTT. Translated: CASQGGGLTDTQYF.

This clonotype was found a few times. V usage is TRBV20-1 and J usage is TRBJ1-6, with 8 bases identical to TRBD1. Germline lookup yields CDR1 DFQATT and CDR2 SNEGSKA (reference sequence). J gave up 9 bases and V 6 bases, and 10 bases lay outside the gene matches. The CDR3 is 14 amino acids. The CDR3 protein is CSAPGQGTGSPLHF. As DNA, the CDR3 is TGCAGTGCCCCCGGACAGGGAACGGGTTCACCCCTCCACTTT.

A few counts support this clonotype. This chain links TRBV6-2 or TRBV6-3 with TRBJ1-5, with TRBD1 matching over 7 bases. Germline V CDR1 and CDR2: MNHEY, SVGEGT. This CDR3 has 16 amino acids. Trimming cost V 0 bases and J 7 bases; bases outside gene matches: 9. The CDR3 sequence is CASSYSLNRGEQPQHF. The CDR3, as DNA: TGTGCCAGCAGTTACTCTTTAAACAGGGGCGAACAGCCCCAGCATTTT.

This clonotype was seen only a few times. V and J are TRBV4-1 and TRBJ2-1, with 14 positions matching TRBD2. In germline, CDR1 is MGHRA, CDR2 YSYEKL. V was clipped by 3 bases and J by 6 bases; unmatched bases: 7. This CDR3 spans 17 amino acids. The CDR3 sequence is CASSHETSGGASNEQFF. CDR3 DNA: TGCGCCAGCAGCCACGAGACTAGCGGGGGGGCATCCAATGAGCAGTTCTTC.

The V call is TRBV6-6, the J call TRBJ2-1; tentatively, D is TRBD1 (5 bases). Trimming cost V 0 bases and J 8 bases, with 14 bases left between them. The length of the CDR3 is 15 residues. In germline, CDR1 is MNHNY, CDR2 SVGAGI (reference sequence). The CDR3 protein is CASSYSFQKGHEQFF. CDR3 nucleotides: TGTGCCAGCAGTTACTCGTTCCAGAAGGGGCATGAGCAGTTCTTC.

This sequence joins TRBV4-1 and TRBJ2-3; D is unclear. Germline assignment: CDR1 MGHRA and CDR2 YSYEKL. The CDR3 extends over 16 amino acids. V was pared by 0 bases and J by 2 bases, with 12 bases between. CDR3 DNA sequence: TGCGCCAGCAGCCAAGATCCTTTCTTCAACACAGATACGCAGTATTTT. Protein: CASSQDPFFNTDTQYF.